These T cell receptor beta chains were read from a single sample in a study of cytomegalovirus exposure and HLA in healthy donors. TCRdb's copy holds only in-frame clones and misses some; the assay was immunoSEQ multiplex PCR. This table holds 150,000 or so clones, roughly four fifths found once. The sequencing sample was made of PBMCs. All receptors come from a female donor in good health and CMV-seronegative. CDR3s include the opening cysteine and the closing phenylalanine or tryptophan. D genes are given only for firm matches. Clone size is shown for a subset of rows, as once, few, many or a class of expanded clone.

v_call: TRBV28; clone_size: .; d_call: TRBD1; j_call: TRBJ1-4; cdr3_aa: CASSLSGQGDEKLFF; cdr3_nt: TGTGCCAGCAGTTTATCGGGACAGGGGGATGAAAAACTGTTTTTT
v_call: TRBV5-4; clone_size: few; d_call: .; j_call: TRBJ2-1; cdr3_aa: CASSRSYNEQFF; cdr3_nt: TGTGCCAGCAGCCGGAGCTACAATGAGCAGTTCTTC
v_call: TRBV6-4; clone_size: .; d_call: .; j_call: TRBJ2-1; cdr3_aa: CASSAGPNEQFF; cdr3_nt: TGTGCCAGCAGTGCTGGGCCGAATGAGCAGTTCTTC
v_call: TRBV5-1; clone_size: .; d_call: TRBD1; j_call: TRBJ2-3; cdr3_aa: CASSLGQGVDTQYF; cdr3_nt: TGCGCCAGCAGCCTGGGACAGGGAGTTGATACGCAGTATTTT
v_call: TRBV7-2; clone_size: few; d_call: .; j_call: TRBJ1-5; cdr3_aa: CASSYTRGHNQPQHF; cdr3_nt: TGTGCCAGCAGTTACACCCGCGGACACAATCAGCCCCAGCATTTT
v_call: TRBV7-2; clone_size: .; d_call: TRBD1; j_call: TRBJ1-4; cdr3_aa: CASSLRGPTGRAEKLFF; cdr3_nt: TGTGCCAGCAGCTTAAGGGGGCCGACAGGGCGGGCTGAAAAACTGTTTTTT
v_call: TRBV6-4; clone_size: .; d_call: .; j_call: TRBJ2-7; cdr3_aa: CASARFENSYEQYF; cdr3_nt: TGTGCCAGCGCTCGGTTTGAGAACTCCTACGAGCAGTACTTC
v_call: TRBV4-1; clone_size: .; d_call: .; j_call: TRBJ2-7; cdr3_aa: CASSQEGVYEQYF; cdr3_nt: TGCGCCAGCAGCCAAGAAGGAGTCTACGAGCAGTACTTC
v_call: TRBV6-5; clone_size: .; d_call: .; j_call: TRBJ1-1; cdr3_aa: CASSTDHRANTEAFF; cdr3_nt: TGTGCCAGCAGCACTGACCACAGGGCTAACACTGAAGCTTTCTTT
v_call: TRBV7-2; clone_size: .; d_call: .; j_call: TRBJ2-7; cdr3_aa: CASSLFFAGIYEQYF; cdr3_nt: TGTGCCAGCAGCTTGTTCTTTGCGGGAATCTACGAGCAGTACTTC
v_call: TRBV2; clone_size: .; d_call: .; j_call: TRBJ1-1; cdr3_aa: CASQAGHTEAFF; cdr3_nt: TGTGCCTCACAGGCCGGGCACACTGAAGCTTTCTTT
v_call: TRBV4-2; clone_size: .; d_call: .; j_call: TRBJ1-4; cdr3_aa: CASSLAGRTAQEKLFF; cdr3_nt: TGTGCCAGCAGCTTGGCCGGACGGACTGCTCAAGAAAAACTGTTTTTT
v_call: TRBV6-5; clone_size: once; d_call: TRBD1; j_call: TRBJ2-2; cdr3_aa: CASSYGTAVTGELFF; cdr3_nt: TGTGCCAGCAGTTACGGGACAGCGGTCACCGGGGAGCTGTTTTTT
v_call: TRBV12-5; clone_size: once; d_call: TRBD1; j_call: TRBJ1-1; cdr3_aa: CASGPQGALNTEAFF; cdr3_nt: TGTGCTAGTGGTCCGCAGGGGGCCTTGAACACTGAAGCTTTCTTT
v_call: TRBV6-5; clone_size: .; d_call: .; j_call: TRBJ1-2; cdr3_aa: CASSPGGSGYTF; cdr3_nt: TGTGCCAGCAGCCCCGGCGGCTCAGGCTACACCTTC
v_call: TRBV6-1; clone_size: .; d_call: .; j_call: TRBJ1-6; cdr3_aa: CASSPAGGHSPLHF; cdr3_nt: TGTGCCAGCAGCCCCGCGGGGGGTCATTCACCCCTCCACTTT
v_call: TRBV6-5; clone_size: .; d_call: TRBD1; j_call: TRBJ1-3; cdr3_aa: CASRLGTAGNTIYF; cdr3_nt: TGTGCCAGCAGGTTAGGGACAGCAGGAAACACCATATATTTT
v_call: TRBV7-3; clone_size: once; d_call: TRBD2; j_call: TRBJ2-7; cdr3_aa: CASSLAGDYYEQYF; cdr3_nt: TGTGCCAGCAGCTTAGCCGGGGACTACTACGAGCAGTACTTC
v_call: TRBV2; clone_size: .; d_call: TRBD1; j_call: TRBJ2-1; cdr3_aa: CASSLSQGAGEQFF; cdr3_nt: TGTGCCAGCAGTCTCTCCCAGGGGGCGGGCGAGCAGTTCTTC
v_call: TRBV28; clone_size: .; d_call: TRBD2; j_call: TRBJ2-1; cdr3_aa: CASSWGRASGSSEQFF; cdr3_nt: TGTGCCAGCAGTTGGGGCCGGGCTAGCGGGAGTAGTGAGCAGTTCTTC
v_call: TRBV7-3; clone_size: .; d_call: TRBD2; j_call: TRBJ2-2; cdr3_aa: CASSPGTKGSGELFF; cdr3_nt: TGTGCCAGCAGCCCCGGGACTAAGGGAAGCGGGGAGCTGTTTTTT
v_call: TRBV7-9; clone_size: .; d_call: TRBD1; j_call: TRBJ2-7; cdr3_aa: CASSLAGTDYEQYF; cdr3_nt: TGTGCCAGCAGCTTAGCCGGGACAGACTACGAGCAGTACTTC
v_call: TRBV9; clone_size: .; d_call: TRBD2; j_call: TRBJ2-1; cdr3_aa: CASSAGLAGDNEQFF; cdr3_nt: TGTGCCAGCAGCGCGGGACTAGCGGGGGACAATGAGCAGTTCTTC
v_call: TRBV11-2; clone_size: .; d_call: TRBD1; j_call: TRBJ2-7; cdr3_aa: CASHRGRGISYEQYF; cdr3_nt: TGTGCCAGTCACAGGGGGCGAGGGATCTCCTACGAGCAGTACTTC
v_call: TRBV4-1; clone_size: .; d_call: .; j_call: TRBJ1-4; cdr3_aa: CASSRVSPKAEKLFF; cdr3_nt: TGCGCCAGCAGCCGGGTGTCCCCTAAAGCGGAAAAACTGTTTTTT
v_call: TRBV28; clone_size: .; d_call: .; j_call: TRBJ2-7; cdr3_aa: CASSSPTEKIWMYEQYF; cdr3_nt: TGTGCCAGCAGTTCGCCCACAGAAAAAATATGGATGTACGAGCAGTACTTC
v_call: TRBV6-1; clone_size: .; d_call: .; j_call: TRBJ1-5; cdr3_aa: CASRENNQPQHF; cdr3_nt: TGTGCCAGCAGAGAGAATAATCAGCCCCAGCATTTT
v_call: TRBV10-3; clone_size: .; d_call: TRBD1; j_call: TRBJ1-2; cdr3_aa: CAIRSTGDYGYTF; cdr3_nt: TGTGCCATCAGGTCGACAGGGGACTATGGCTACACCTTC
v_call: TRBV19; clone_size: .; d_call: TRBD1; j_call: TRBJ1-1; cdr3_aa: CASSVGGGTGNTEAFF; cdr3_nt: TGTGCCAGTAGTGTTGGGGGCGGGACAGGGAACACTGAAGCTTTCTTT
v_call: TRBV28; clone_size: .; d_call: .; j_call: TRBJ2-7; cdr3_aa: CASNDPRRGRADEQYF; cdr3_nt: TGTGCCAGCAATGATCCTCGGAGGGGTAGAGCGGACGAGCAGTACTTC
v_call: TRBV27; clone_size: .; d_call: .; j_call: TRBJ1-6; cdr3_aa: CASSLFPRGPPHF; cdr3_nt: TGTGCCAGCAGTTTATTTCCCAGGGGCCCCCCCCACTTT
v_call: TRBV5-4; clone_size: .; d_call: TRBD2; j_call: TRBJ2-5; cdr3_aa: CASSLVSLAGVWGTQETQYF; cdr3_nt: TGTGCCAGCAGCTTGGTATCTCTAGCGGGAGTTTGGGGCACACAAGAGACCCAGTACTTC
v_call: TRBV28; clone_size: once; d_call: TRBD1; j_call: TRBJ1-1; cdr3_aa: CASSSPGTDMNTEAFF; cdr3_nt: TGTGCCAGCAGTTCGCCCGGGACAGATATGAACACTGAAGCTTTCTTT
v_call: TRBV27; clone_size: .; d_call: .; j_call: TRBJ1-1; cdr3_aa: CASSLFGREGTEAFF; cdr3_nt: TGTGCCAGCAGTTTATTTGGCAGGGAGGGCACTGAAGCTTTCTTT
v_call: TRBV5-6; clone_size: .; d_call: .; j_call: TRBJ2-7; cdr3_aa: CASSQGGSYEQYF; cdr3_nt: TGTGCCAGTTCACAGGGTGGCTCCTACGAGCAGTACTTC
v_call: TRBV4-1; clone_size: .; d_call: TRBD1; j_call: TRBJ1-1; cdr3_aa: CASSHHIQGVNTEAFF; cdr3_nt: TGCGCCAGCAGCCACCACATCCAGGGGGTCAACACTGAAGCTTTCTTT
v_call: TRBV27; clone_size: .; d_call: TRBD2; j_call: TRBJ2-1; cdr3_aa: CASTAGYNEQFF; cdr3_nt: TGTGCCAGTACAGCGGGGTACAATGAGCAGTTCTTC
v_call: TRBV5-4; clone_size: few; d_call: TRBD1; j_call: TRBJ1-1; cdr3_aa: CASSLDREDTEAFF; cdr3_nt: TGTGCCAGCAGCTTAGACAGGGAGGACACTGAAGCTTTCTTT
v_call: TRBV9; clone_size: .; d_call: .; j_call: TRBJ2-7; cdr3_aa: CASSVVPESYEQYF; cdr3_nt: TGTGCCAGCAGCGTAGTCCCAGAATCCTACGAGCAGTACTTC
v_call: TRBV6-5; clone_size: .; d_call: .; j_call: TRBJ2-7; cdr3_aa: CASSYNSEQYF; cdr3_nt: TGTGCCAGCAGTTACAATAGCGAGCAGTACTTC
v_call: TRBV5-8; clone_size: .; d_call: TRBD1; j_call: TRBJ2-5; cdr3_aa: CASSLEGQRQETQYF; cdr3_nt: TGTGCCAGCAGCTTGGAGGGACAGCGCCAAGAGACCCAGTACTTC
v_call: TRBV5-1; clone_size: .; d_call: .; j_call: TRBJ2-1; cdr3_aa: CASSLGGRTINEQFF; cdr3_nt: TGCGCCAGCAGCTTGGGTGGTAGAACCATCAATGAGCAGTTCTTC
v_call: TRBV6-1; clone_size: once; d_call: TRBD2; j_call: TRBJ2-3; cdr3_aa: CASSESPPGGGTDTQYF; cdr3_nt: TGTGCCAGCAGTGAATCCCCCCCGGGGGGAGGCACAGATACGCAGTATTTT
v_call: TRBV5-1; clone_size: .; d_call: .; j_call: TRBJ2-7; cdr3_aa: CASSGKISGSSSYEQYF; cdr3_nt: TGCGCCAGCAGCGGCAAGATTTCGGGGTCGAGCTCCTACGAGCAGTACTTC
v_call: TRBV30; clone_size: .; d_call: .; j_call: TRBJ2-1; cdr3_aa: CAWRKLEQFF; cdr3_nt: TGTGCCTGGAGGAAACTTGAGCAGTTCTTC
v_call: TRBV6-1; clone_size: .; d_call: .; j_call: TRBJ1-1; cdr3_aa: CASSHQGTEAFF; cdr3_nt: TGTGCCAGCAGCCATCAGGGAACTGAAGCTTTCTTT
v_call: TRBV2; clone_size: .; d_call: TRBD1; j_call: TRBJ1-6; cdr3_aa: CASRADRGGSPLHF; cdr3_nt: TGTGCCAGCAGAGCGGACAGGGGAGGTTCACCCCTCCACTTT
v_call: TRBV27; clone_size: .; d_call: .; j_call: TRBJ2-5; cdr3_aa: CASSRDIQETQYF; cdr3_nt: TGTGCCAGCAGCCGGGACATTCAAGAGACCCAGTACTTC
v_call: TRBV6-5; clone_size: .; d_call: .; j_call: TRBJ1-4; cdr3_aa: CASTTDRFNEKLFF; cdr3_nt: TGTGCCAGCACTACTGACAGATTTAATGAAAAACTGTTTTTT
v_call: TRBV2; clone_size: .; d_call: .; j_call: TRBJ2-7; cdr3_aa: CASGSSLSSYEQYF; cdr3_nt: TGTGCCAGCGGTTCATCCCTAAGCTCCTACGAGCAGTACTTC
v_call: TRBV5-6; clone_size: few; d_call: .; j_call: TRBJ1-1; cdr3_aa: CASSLAWRGPMNTEAFF; cdr3_nt: TGTGCCAGCAGCTTGGCCTGGAGGGGACCAATGAACACTGAAGCTTTCTTT
v_call: TRBV7-2; clone_size: .; d_call: TRBD1; j_call: TRBJ2-7; cdr3_aa: CASSVPGQRTYEQYF; cdr3_nt: TGTGCCAGCAGCGTACCGGGACAGCGTACCTACGAGCAGTACTTC